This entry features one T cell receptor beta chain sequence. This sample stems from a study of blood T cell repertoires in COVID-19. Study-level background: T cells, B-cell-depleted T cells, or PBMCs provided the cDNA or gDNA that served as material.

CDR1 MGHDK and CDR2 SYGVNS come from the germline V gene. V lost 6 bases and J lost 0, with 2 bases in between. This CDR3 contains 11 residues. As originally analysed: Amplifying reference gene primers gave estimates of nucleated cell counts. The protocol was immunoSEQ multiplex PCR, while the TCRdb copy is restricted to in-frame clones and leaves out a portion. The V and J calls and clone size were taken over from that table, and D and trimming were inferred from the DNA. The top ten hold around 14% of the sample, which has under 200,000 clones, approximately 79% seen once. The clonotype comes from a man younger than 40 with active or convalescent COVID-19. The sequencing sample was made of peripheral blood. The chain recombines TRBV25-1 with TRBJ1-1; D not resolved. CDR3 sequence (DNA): TGTGCCAGCAGCGTGAACACTGAAGCTTTCTTT. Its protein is CASSVNTEAFF. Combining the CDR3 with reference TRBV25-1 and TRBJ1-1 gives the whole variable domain EADIYQTPRYLVIGTGKKITLECSQTMGHDKMYWYQQDPGMELHLIHYSYGVNSTEKGDLSSESTVSRIRTEHFPLTLESARPSHTSQYLCASSVNTEAFFGQGTRLTVV.